Shown below are 17 T cell receptor beta chains from a single sample sequenced in a study of T cells in pancreatic ductal adenocarcinoma. Surgery without prior neoadjuvant therapy was the treatment of the selected pancreatic ductal adenocarcinoma patients. This table comes from immunoSEQ multiplex PCR, and its TCRdb copy is limited to in-frame clones, with some not included. The sample yields some 2,300 clones, 84% seen once. The sample consisted of pancreatic tumor tissue. The source of these receptors is a human donor with pancreatic ductal adenocarcinoma.

The V gene is TRBV29-1, the J gene TRBJ2-6, with TRBD1 as a possible D gene (6 bases). V was clipped by 6 bases and J by 1 base, with 16 bases between them. CDR1 and CDR2 from the germline V gene are SQVTM and ANQGSEA. The CDR3 has 16 residues. The CDR3 spells CSVFRAGASGANVLTF. The CDR3 DNA is TGCAGCGTCTTTCGGGCAGGGGCTTCTGGGGCCAACGTCCTGACTTTC.

This clone was picked up one time. The genes are TRBV29-1 and TRBJ2-5; weak D call: TRBD2 (6 bases). Germline V gene sequence: CDR1 SQVTM, CDR2 ANQGSEA. The CDR3 loop spans 15 amino acids. Trimming left V 6 bases short and J 4 bases short, with 21 bases between. The CDR3 sequence: CSVPPDRRGSETQYF. CDR3 sequence (DNA): TGCAGCGTCCCCCCCGACCGACGGGGGTCAGAGACCCAGTACTTC. Supplemented by reference TRBV29-1 and TRBJ2-5, the full variable domain reads SAVISQKPSRDICQRGTSLTIQCQVDSQVTMMFWYRQQPGQSLTLIATANQGSEATYESGFVIDKFPISRPNLTFSTLTVSNMSPEDSSIYLCSVPPDRRGSETQYFGPGTRLLVL.

V usage is TRBV9 and J usage is TRBJ2-5, with a possible D match to TRBD1 (6 bases). The CDR3 is 15 residues long. CDR1 is SGDLS, CDR2 YYNGEE, per germline. Trimming cost V 2 bases and J 8 bases, with 19 bases left between them. CDR3 bases: TGTGCCAGCAGCGTCATAGGGACATCCGACCAAACCCAGTACTTC. Residues: CASSVIGTSDQTQYF.

The sample holds one count of this clone. The chain links TRBV13 to TRBJ2-7, with D tentatively TRBD1 (5 bases). Germline CDR1 reads PRHDT; CDR2 reads FYEKMQ (reference sequence). The CDR3 totals 14 residues. Trimming left V 2 bases short and J 4 bases short, with 12 bases between. The CDR3 DNA reads as TGTGCCAGCAGCTTAAGTACGCAGGGTTACGAGCAGTACTTC. Its translation: CASSLSTQGYEQYF.

The rearrangement joins TRBV28 to TRBJ2-1, with D possibly being TRBD1 (6 bases). With 6 bases removed from V and 2 bases from J, the gap between germline ends came to 14 bases. The V gene's germline CDR1 is MDHEN and CDR2 SYDVKM. This CDR3 is built from 15 residues. This chain's CDR3 is CASRLRTVPYNEQFF. Here the CDR3 DNA reads TGTGCCAGCAGGCTACGGACAGTTCCCTACAATGAGCAGTTCTTC.

This clone was recorded only once. The chain uses TRBV5-1 and TRBJ1-1; 8 positions match TRBD1. Trimming removed 1 base from V and 7 bases from J; junction bases left unmatched: 9. Germline CDR1 and CDR2: SGHRS and YFSETQ. This CDR3 is 15 amino acids long. The CDR3 sequence: CASSLSQGAVGEAFF. The DNA for the CDR3 is TGCGCCAGCAGCTTGTCGCAGGGGGCCGTCGGTGAAGCTTTCTTT.

This chain connects TRBV30 to TRBJ1-6; a possible D gene is TRBD1 (5 bases). The CDR3 loop spans 14 amino acids. Germline V gene sequence: CDR1 GTSNPN, CDR2 SVGIG (reference sequence). V lost 3 bases, J lost 6 bases, and 12 bases lay in between. In DNA form, the CDR3 reads TGTGCCTGGAGGGGACTCGGGGGTAATTCACCCCTCCACTTT. Translation: CAWRGLGGNSPLHF.

The gene calls are TRBV2 and TRBJ1-2, with a possible D match to TRBD1 (5 bases). Trimming removed 6 bases at V and 4 bases at J, with 12 bases between. CDR1 is SNHLY, CDR2 FYNNEI, per germline. This CDR3 spans 13 amino acids. This CDR3 reads CASRLTEAYGYTF. As DNA, the CDR3 is TGTGCCAGCAGATTGACAGAAGCCTATGGCTACACCTTC.

The rearrangement joins TRBV2 to TRBJ2-7; 9 bases align to TRBD2. CDR3 size: 17 residues. Germline CDR1 reads SNHLY; CDR2 reads FYNNEI. The junction had 11 bases not matched to a gene; V was cut back by 4 bases and J by 1 base. The CDR3 spells CASSGLAGTSPSYEQYF. The CDR3 region has the DNA TGTGCCAGCAGTGGGCTAGCGGGGACCTCACCATCCTACGAGCAGTACTTC.

The chain joins TRBV10-2 to TRBJ2-3, with 8 bases aligning to TRBD2. CDR3 length: 14 residues. The germline V gene encodes CDR1 WSHSY and CDR2 SAAADI. V dropped 4 bases and J dropped 5; count of bases not matched to a gene: 5. Here the CDR3 DNA reads TGCGCCAGCAGTGCGGGAGGGCCGGGAGATACGCAGTATTTT. Translated, it gives CASSAGGPGDTQYF.

The chain recombines TRBV19 with TRBJ1-5; the match to TRBD1 covers 7 bases. The germline CDR1 and CDR2 sequences are LNHDA and SQIVND (reference sequence). The CDR3 spans 16 residues. Germline trimming cut 6 bases from V and 5 bases from J; bases unmatched to any gene: 13. The CDR3 here is CASSRGIGTVDQPQHF. In nucleotides, the CDR3 is TGTGCCAGTAGCCGGGGGATTGGGACAGTTGATCAGCCCCAGCATTTT.

The chain has TRBV2 and TRBJ2-7; 11 bases fit TRBD2. Germline V CDR1 and CDR2: SNHLY, FYNNEI. CDR3 length: 15 residues. Germline trimming cut 4 bases from V and 1 base from J; bases unmatched to any gene: 3. Here the CDR3 reads CASSVIAGGSYEQYF. CDR3 sequence (DNA): TGTGCCAGCAGTGTAATAGCGGGAGGGTCCTACGAGCAGTACTTC.

The chain joins TRBV1 to TRBJ2-5; the D segment call TRBD2 is taken from the table without a DNA check. TRBV1 is labeled a pseudogene. The CDR3 spans 14 residues. As DNA, the CDR3 is TGCACCAGCAGCCAAAGCGGGAATCGGGAGACCCAGTACTTC. This gives the protein CTSSQSGNRETQYF.

This clone has only a few counts. The V gene is TRBV7-2, the J gene TRBJ2-1, with D hard to call. There are 12 residues in the CDR3. The germline V and J ends were trimmed by 5 bases and 7 bases, with 9 bases remaining between them. In germline, CDR1 is SGHTA, CDR2 FQGNSA. CDR3 protein: CASSRSVNEQFF. In nucleotides, the CDR3 is TGTGCCAGCAGCCGTAGTGTGAATGAGCAGTTCTTC. Full variable domain (rest looked up from reference TRBV7-2 and TRBJ2-1): GAGVSQSPSNKVTEKGKDVELRCDPISGHTALYWYRQSLGQGLEFLIYFQGNSAPDKSGLPSDRFSAERTGGSVSTLTIQRTQQEDSAVYLCASSRSVNEQFFGPGTRLTVL.

The chain uses TRBV28 and TRBJ1-2; TRBD1 matches at 7 bases. The germline CDR1 and CDR2 sequences are MDHEN and SYDVKM. V shed 8 bases, J shed 4 bases, and the junction held 13 bases outside the gene matches. The CDR3 spans 15 residues. CDR3 DNA: TGTGCCAGCCGCCCTACAGGGGAAGAGATCTATGGCTACACCTTC. Encoded protein: CASRPTGEEIYGYTF.

This clone was detected once. The rearrangement joins TRBV5-5 to TRBJ1-4, with 10 bases aligning to TRBD1. The germline gives CDR1 SGHKS, CDR2 YYEKEE (reference sequence). The length of the CDR3 is 15 residues. V lost 5 bases and J lost 8; bases outside the gene matches: 9. CDR3 coding DNA: TGTGCCAGCAGTCCTACCGGGACAGGGGCCGAAAAACTGTTTTTT. Its translation is CASSPTGTGAEKLFF.

The chain uses TRBV7-9 and TRBJ1-1; no definite D call. Deletions cut 5 bases from V and 1 base from J, with 8 bases between. The V gene's germline CDR1 is SEHNR and CDR2 FQNEAQ (reference sequence). The CDR3 is 13 amino acids. CDR3 sequence reads: CASSSYRNTEAFF. The DNA for the CDR3 is TGTGCCAGCAGCAGCTACAGGAACACTGAAGCTTTCTTT. The whole variable domain, remainder taken from reference TRBV7-9 and TRBJ1-1, is DTGVSQNPRHKITKRGQNVTFRCDPISEHNRLYWYRQTLGQGPEFLTYFQNEAQLEKSRLLSDRFSAERPKGSFSTLEIQRTEQGDSAMYLCASSSYRNTEAFFGQGTRLTVV.